Listed below are T cell receptor beta chains from one sample, sequenced in a study of T-cell memory formation after mild COVID-19. Each CDR3 protein gets one entry after TCRdb re-called the 5' RACE reads with MiXCR. The repertoire includes fewer than 150,000 distinct CDR3 sequences, about 14% of them detected once, and 25% to 30% sits in the top ten. Specimen: PBMCs or a T cell subset sorted from them (not recorded which). These receptors originate from an adult woman who had mild COVID-19 (a few samples of this study predate the infection). Cell type and time point are not known. CDR3s include the opening cysteine and the closing phenylalanine or tryptophan. The D gene is left open where the match is weak. Clone size, where shown, is once, few, many, or a class for clones that have expanded.

d_call clone_size j_call v_call cdr3_nt cdr3_aa
NA NA TRBJ1-4 TRBV9 TGTGCCAGCAGCGTAGATGGCCGCCCTTCTAATGAAAAACTGTTTTTT CASSVDGRPSNEKLFF
TRBD1 few TRBJ1-2 TRBV5-4 TGTGCCAGCAGCTTCGGACAGGGTGGTGGCTACACCTTC CASSFGQGGGYTF
NA few TRBJ1-6 TRBV7-6 TGTGCCAGCAGCTTATCTCTAGGGTTGAATAATTCACCCCTCCACTTT CASSLSLGLNNSPLHF
NA NA TRBJ1-1 TRBV4-2 TGTGCCAGCAGCCAAGCCCAGGACACTGAAGCTTTCTTT CASSQAQDTEAFF
TRBD2 NA TRBJ2-1 TRBV12-3/TRBV12-4 TGTGCCAGCAGTTACCCACCCCAGCGGGGCCCCTCCTACAATGAGCAGTTCTTC CASSYPPQRGPSYNEQFF
NA few TRBJ2-1 TRBV5-1 TGCGCCAGCAGCTTGGTCCCGGCCCACAATGAGCAGTTCTTC CASSLVPAHNEQFF
NA NA TRBJ1-1 TRBV7-9 TGTGCCAGCAGCTTAGTTACGGCGGGGACTGAAGCTTTCTTT CASSLVTAGTEAFF
NA NA TRBJ2-7 TRBV6-5 TGTGCCAGTGGGGGGTCCTACGAGCAGTACTTC CASGGSYEQYF
TRBD1 NA TRBJ1-1 TRBV9 TGTGCCAGCAGCACAGGACAGGGGAACACTGAAGCTTTCTTT CASSTGQGNTEAFF
NA NA TRBJ2-1 TRBV7-6 TGTGCCAGCAGCTTTGGGGGGTGGACCAATGAGCAGTTCTTC CASSFGGWTNEQFF
TRBD1 NA TRBJ1-1 TRBV5-1 TGCGCCAGCAGCTCCCGTCCACAGGGGGAGGCAATGAACACTGAAGCTTTCTTT CASSSRPQGEAMNTEAFF
NA few TRBJ2-5 TRBV5-4 TGTGCCAGCAGCTTGGCCGCTTTGATTCCGTACCAAGAGACCCAGTACTTC CASSLAALIPYQETQYF
TRBD2 NA TRBJ2-3 TRBV5-6 TGTGCCAGCAGCTTCTTCGGGGGGGCCGGCACAGATACGCAGTATTTT CASSFFGGAGTDTQYF
NA NA TRBJ1-1 TRBV21-1 TGTGCCAGCAGCAAAGATAAATTAGGACAGGGGAGCCATGGCACTGAAGCTTTCTTT CASSKDKLGQGSHGTEAFF
NA NA TRBJ1-1 TRBV19 TGTGCCAGTAGTAATCAGGATCTAGCCTTCACTGAAGCTTTCTTT CASSNQDLAFTEAFF
TRBD1 NA TRBJ1-6 TRBV5-5 TGTGCCAGCAGCCCGACGGGACAGCCGAGCTCCTATAATTCACCCCTCCACTTT CASSPTGQPSSYNSPLHF
NA NA TRBJ1-4 TRBV9 TGTGCCAGCAGCGTTATTATCCAGGGTGTTGAAAAACTGTTTTTT CASSVIIQGVEKLFF
TRBD1 many TRBJ1-1 TRBV14 TGTGCCAGCAGCCAGTACAGGGGGCGGATGGACACTGAAGCTTTCTTT CASSQYRGRMDTEAFF
TRBD1 few TRBJ1-6 TRBV7-6 TGTGCCAGCAGCCAAGGGACAGGGTTAGGGAATTCACCCCTCCACTTT CASSQGTGLGNSPLHF
NA few TRBJ2-7 TRBV4-1 TGCGCCAGCAGCCACACCCCCGAATACGAGCAGTACTTC CASSHTPEYEQYF
NA NA TRBJ2-1 TRBV5-1 TGCGCCAGCAGCTTGAGGACACCATGGGATGAGCAGTTCTTC CASSLRTPWDEQFF
NA NA TRBJ2-2 TRBV12-3/TRBV12-4 TGTGCCAGCAGTTCTGAGGGGCCCACCGGGGAGCTGTTTTTT CASSSEGPTGELFF
TRBD1 few TRBJ1-1 TRBV7-9 TGTGCCAGCAGCTTAACCGGACAGGGGGCTTTCTTT CASSLTGQGAFF
NA many TRBJ2-7 TRBV12-3/TRBV12-4 TGTGCCAGCAGTTCAACAGGGTGCGAGCAGTACTTC CASSSTGCEQYF
NA few TRBJ2-1 TRBV12-3/TRBV12-4 TGTGCCAGCAGTTTAGTGGGTCTCTACAATGAGCAGTTCTTC CASSLVGLYNEQFF
TRBD1 few TRBJ2-5 TRBV7-8 TGTGCCAGCAGCCGAGGGACAGGAGGGCAAGAGACCCAGTACTTC CASSRGTGGQETQYF
TRBD1 NA TRBJ1-5 TRBV12-3/TRBV12-4 TGTGCCAGCAGCCTTACCAACAGGGGACCAAATCAGCCCCAGCATTTT CASSLTNRGPNQPQHF
NA many TRBJ2-4 TRBV20-1 TGCAGTGCTAGAGGACAAGAACTACCCGGGGTCATTCAGTACTTC CSARGQELPGVIQYF
NA few TRBJ1-1 TRBV11-2 TGTGCCAGCAGCTTGGGGCAGGGCTCTGAAGCTTTCTTT CASSLGQGSEAFF